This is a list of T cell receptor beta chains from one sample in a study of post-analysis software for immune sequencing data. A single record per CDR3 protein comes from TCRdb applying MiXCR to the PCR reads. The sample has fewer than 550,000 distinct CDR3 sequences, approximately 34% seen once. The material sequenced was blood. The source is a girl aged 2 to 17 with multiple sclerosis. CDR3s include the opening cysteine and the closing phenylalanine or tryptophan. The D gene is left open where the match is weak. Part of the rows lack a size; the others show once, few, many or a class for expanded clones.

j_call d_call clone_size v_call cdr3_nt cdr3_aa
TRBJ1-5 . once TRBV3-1 TGTGCCAGTAGCCAAGGACAGTACAATCAGCCCCAGCATTTT CASSQGQYNQPQHF
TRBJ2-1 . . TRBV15 TGTGCCACCAGCAGAGTCAGCTCTAGGGCGGGAGAGCAGTTCTTC CATSRVSSRAGEQFF
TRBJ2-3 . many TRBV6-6 TGTGCCAGCAGCCTCTCCGTTTCCCAGTATTTT CASSLSVSQYF
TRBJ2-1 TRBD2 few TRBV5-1 TGCGCCAGCAGCCCAAAAGGACTAGCGGGGTTAGGCTCCTACAATGAGCAGTTCTTC CASSPKGLAGLGSYNEQFF
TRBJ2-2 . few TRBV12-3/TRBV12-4 TGTGCCAGCAGTTTTCTGGCGGGGTGGACGAACACCGGGGAGCTGTTTTTT CASSFLAGWTNTGELFF
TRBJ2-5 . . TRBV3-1 TGTGCCAGCAGCCAGCAAATTCAAGAGACCCAGTACTTC CASSQQIQETQYF
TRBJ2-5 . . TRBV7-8 TGTGCCAGCAGCTCAAGGGAATACAGGGAGCGGAAGGAGACCCAGTACTTC CASSSREYRERKETQYF
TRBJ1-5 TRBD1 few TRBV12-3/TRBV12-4 TGTGCCAGCAGTCTGGACAGGGGGCGACAGCCCCAGCATTTT CASSLDRGRQPQHF
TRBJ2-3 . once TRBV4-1 TGCGCCAGCAGCCACGCTGGGCCCCGCCCAGATACGCAGTATTTT CASSHAGPRPDTQYF
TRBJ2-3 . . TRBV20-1 TGCAGTGCTAGAGATCGGTCCAGGGAGGCGGTTACGCAGTATTTT CSARDRSREAVTQYF
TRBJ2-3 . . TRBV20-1 TGCAGTGCTAGAAATCCTCGGTTATCCACAGATACGCAGTATTTT CSARNPRLSTDTQYF
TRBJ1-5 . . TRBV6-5 TGTGCCAGCAGTCAGACCCGGTCGCCCCAGCATTTT CASSQTRSPQHF
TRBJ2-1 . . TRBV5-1 TGCGCCAGCAGCCAGGACTCCCCGAGCTATGAGCAGTTCTTC CASSQDSPSYEQFF
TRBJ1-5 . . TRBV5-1 TGCGCCAGCAGCTTGGGTGGGGGTTCTTATCAGCCCCAGCATTTT CASSLGGGSYQPQHF
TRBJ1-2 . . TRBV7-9 TGTGCCAGCAGCCGCTACGGGGGTCCTGACTATGGCTACACCTTC CASSRYGGPDYGYTF
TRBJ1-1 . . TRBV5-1 TGCGCCAGCAGGAGGGACGAACTGAACACTGAAGCTTTCTTT CASRRDELNTEAFF
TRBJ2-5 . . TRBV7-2 TGTGCCAGCAGCCCAGCAACGTGGAGAGGTCAGACCCAAGAGACCCAGTACTTC CASSPATWRGQTQETQYF
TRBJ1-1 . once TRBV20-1 TGCAGTGCTAGGGTTTGGGCTGAAGCTTTCTTT CSARVWAEAFF
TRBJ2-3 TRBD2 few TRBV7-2 TGTGCCAGCAGCGAAAGGACTAGCGGGGGGAGAAAGCAGTATTTT CASSERTSGGRKQYF
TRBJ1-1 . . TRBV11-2 TGTGCCAGCAGTATTCAGGGAAGCTTTACTGAAGCTTTCTTT CASSIQGSFTEAFF
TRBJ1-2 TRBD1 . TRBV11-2 TGTGCCAGCAGGCGATCAGGGGGGCTCTATGGCTACACCTTC CASRRSGGLYGYTF
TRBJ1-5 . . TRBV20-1 TGCAGTGCTAGAGATCCTGACAGGAGCGGTCAGCCCCAGCATTTT CSARDPDRSGQPQHF
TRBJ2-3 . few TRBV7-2 TGTGCCAGCAGCTTACGGGGCAGGGAGGTTCATACAGATACGCAGTATTTT CASSLRGREVHTDTQYF
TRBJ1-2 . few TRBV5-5 TGTGCCAGCAGCTTATCGCAGTTCTATGGCTACACCTTC CASSLSQFYGYTF
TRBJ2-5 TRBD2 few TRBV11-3 TGTGCCAGCAGCCTAGACGGGGGGACCGGGGGGACCCAGTACTTC CASSLDGGTGGTQYF
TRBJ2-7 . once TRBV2 TGTGCCAGCGAGGAGGGCTCCTACGAGCAGTACTTC CASEEGSYEQYF
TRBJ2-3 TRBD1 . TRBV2 TGTGCCAGCAGTGATTTCCGACAGGGTAGCACAGATACGCAGTATTTT CASSDFRQGSTDTQYF
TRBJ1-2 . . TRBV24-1 TGTGCCACCAGTGGAGCGGATTCTAACTATGGCTACACCTTC CATSGADSNYGYTF
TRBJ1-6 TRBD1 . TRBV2 TGTGCCAGCAGTGCCATTGGACAGGGGAATAATTCACCCCTCCACTTT CASSAIGQGNNSPLHF
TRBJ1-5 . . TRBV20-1 TGCAGCGCAACTCAAACAGAGGGACAGCCCCAGCATTTT CSATQTEGQPQHF
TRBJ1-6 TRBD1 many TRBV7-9 TGTGCCAGCAGCTCCGGGACAGGGACTTCACCCCTCCACTTT CASSSGTGTSPLHF
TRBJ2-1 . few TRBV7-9 TGTGCCAGCAGCTTGGAGGGGGCACCTTTACGTAATGAGCAGTTCTTC CASSLEGAPLRNEQFF
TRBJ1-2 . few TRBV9 TGTGCCAGCAGCGTAAGTGGCGGCGGGGGCTACACCTTC CASSVSGGGGYTF
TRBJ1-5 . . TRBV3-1 TGTGCCAGCAGCCAAGGTTCTCAGCCCCAGCATTTT CASSQGSQPQHF
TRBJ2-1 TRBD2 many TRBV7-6 TGTGCCAGCAGCTTAGGCAGCGGGGATGAGCAGTTCTTC CASSLGSGDEQFF